Following are 2 T cell receptor beta chains from one sample sequenced in a study of naive and memory T cell subsets. The SP2 primer and nested alpha and beta constant region primers amplified ligated cDNA in four rounds. TCRdb itself ran the 5' RACE reads through MiXCR, one entry per CDR3 protein. The profile covers about 62,000 distinct CDR3 sequences, with 6% to 8.5% appearing a single time and 15% to 20% taken by the ten largest. An oligonucleotide containing a UMI was ligated to the 3' end of TCR cDNA. All receptors derive from a female donor in good health.

The sample holds a few counts of this clonotype. The chain links TRBV7-9 to TRBJ1-1; D may be TRBD1 (5 bases). The length of the CDR3 is 12 residues. V lost 3 bases, J lost 6 bases, and 8 bases lay in between. Germline CDR1 SEHNR, CDR2 FQNEAQ (reference sequence). The CDR3 coding sequence is TGTGCCAGCAGCTTGACAGACCCTGAAGCTTTCTTT. This codes for CASSLTDPEAFF.

Regarding this clonotype: The junction does not match germline at one end; this may be a read error. The rearrangement joins TRBV11-1 to TRBJ2-1; 13 bases fit TRBD2. This CDR3 is 17 amino acids long. Germline assignment: CDR1 SGHAT and CDR2 FQDESV (reference sequence). For the CDR3, the DNA is TGTGCCAGCAGCAGGACTAGCGGGAGTAGCTCCTTCAATGAGCAGTTCTTC. It yields the protein CASSRTSGSSSFNEQFF.